These T cell receptor beta chains were read from a single sample in a study of OX40 agonist ivuxolimab in advanced cancers. TCRdb's table, derived via immunoSEQ multiplex PCR, lists solely in-frame clones and lacks some. The sample lists approximately 30,000 clones, approximately 86% occurring once. This sample comprised CD4+ or CD8+ T cells sorted from blood, obtained in a trial of the OX40 agonist ivuxolimab. Receptors originate from an adult with an advanced solid tumor such as melanoma, head and neck, liver or kidney cancer. Each CDR3 is given with its conserved first and last residue. D genes are given only for firm matches. Size tells how often a clone was seen (once, few, many) or the class of an expanded clone, and some rows leave it out.

v_call,d_call,j_call,clone_size,cdr3_aa,cdr3_nt
TRBV28,-,TRBJ2-5,few,CASSVGVRATQYF,TGTGCCAGCAGTGTCGGGGTCAGGGCGACCCAGTACTTC
TRBV9,TRBD1,TRBJ1-1,-,CASSARSTGTEAFF,TGTGCCAGCAGCGCCCGCTCGACAGGGACCGAAGCTTTCTTT
TRBV15,-,TRBJ1-4,-,CATSSQGPGSFF,TGTGCCACCAGCAGCCAAGGCCCGGGGTCCTTTTTT
TRBV28,-,TRBJ1-2,-,CASRTQSYYGYTF,TGTGCCAGTAGGACACAGAGCTACTATGGCTACACCTTC
TRBV10-2,TRBD1,TRBJ1-1,few,CASSPGTAGGEAFF,TGCGCCAGCAGTCCCGGGACAGCAGGCGGGGAAGCTTTCTTT
TRBV13,-,TRBJ2-1,-,CASSFVGSSYNEQFF,TGTGCCAGCAGCTTCGTGGGAAGCAGCTACAATGAGCAGTTCTTC
TRBV2,-,TRBJ2-5,-,CATILQETQYF,TGTGCCACCATCCTCCAAGAGACCCAGTACTTC
TRBV7-8,TRBD2,TRBJ2-1,-,CASSLASSGPRNEQFF,TGTGCCAGCAGCTTAGCGTCTAGCGGGCCCCGTAATGAGCAGTTCTTC
TRBV27,TRBD1,TRBJ2-7,-,CASSLTKTGSEQYF,TGTGCCAGCAGTTTAACAAAGACAGGGTCCGAGCAGTACTTC
TRBV7-9,-,TRBJ2-7,-,CASSYQVGGRGPYEQYF,TGTGCCAGCAGCTACCAAGTAGGGGGGAGGGGCCCCTACGAGCAGTACTTC